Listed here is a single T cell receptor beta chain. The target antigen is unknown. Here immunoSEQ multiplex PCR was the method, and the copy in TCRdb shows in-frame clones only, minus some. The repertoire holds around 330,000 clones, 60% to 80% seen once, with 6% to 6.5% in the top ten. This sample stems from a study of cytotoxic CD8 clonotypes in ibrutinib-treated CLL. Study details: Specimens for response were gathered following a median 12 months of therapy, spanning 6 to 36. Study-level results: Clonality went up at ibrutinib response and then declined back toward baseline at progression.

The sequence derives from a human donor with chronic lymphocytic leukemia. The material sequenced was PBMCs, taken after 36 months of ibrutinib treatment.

CDR3 residues: CASSITSSGEQFF. The CDR3 region has the DNA TGTGCCAGTAGTATTACCAGCTCGGGGGAGCAGTTCTTC. The gene calls are TRBV19 and TRBJ2-1, with D possibly matching TRBD2 (5 bases). In germline, CDR1 is LNHDA, CDR2 SQIVND (reference sequence). CDR3 size: 13 residues. V was clipped by 3 bases and J by 10 bases, with 13 bases between them.